Shown below are 5 T cell receptor beta chains from a single sample sequenced in a study of blood T cell repertoires in COVID-19. This table comes from immunoSEQ multiplex PCR, and its TCRdb copy is limited to in-frame clones, with some not included. The sample has 300,000 to 400,000 clones, about nine tenths seen once. Sequencing used peripheral blood. The receptors derive from a man aged 25-40 years with COVID-19, enrolled during active disease.

This rearrangement joins TRBV11-2 to TRBJ1-1, with D possibly being TRBD1 (6 bases). CDR3 length: 13 amino acids. Per the germline V gene, CDR1 is SGHAT and CDR2 is FQNNGV. The V and J ends lost 4 bases and 1 base respectively, with 7 bases between them. The CDR3 protein is CASSWTENTEAFF. CDR3 DNA: TGTGCCAGCAGCTGGACAGAGAACACTGAAGCTTTCTTT.

CDR3 sequence reads: CATSRGANTGELFF. CDR3 nucleotide sequence: TGTGCCACCAGCAGGGGGGCTAACACCGGGGAGCTGTTTTTT. The chain carries TRBV15 and TRBJ2-2, with D perhaps TRBD1 (6 bases). CDR1 and CDR2 from the germline V gene are LNHNV and YYDKDF (reference sequence). The CDR3 totals 14 residues. V lost 3 bases to trimming and J lost 2 bases, with 7 bases between them. Variable domain in full (rest from reference TRBV15 and TRBJ2-2): DAMVIQNPRYQVTQFGKPVTLSCSQTLNHNVMYWYQQKSSQAPKLLFHYYDKDFNNEADTPDNFQSRRPNTSFCFLDIRSPGLGDTAMYLCATSRGANTGELFFGEGSRLTVL.

The rearrangement uses TRBV12-5 and TRBJ1-5; weak D call: TRBD1 (5 bases). The CDR3 covers 15 residues. Looked up from germline, CDR1 is LGHNT and CDR2 is FRNRAP. V was pared by 1 base and J by 7 bases, with 14 bases between. The CDR3 sequence is CASGLGDFTRQPQHF. DNA of the CDR3: TGTGCTAGTGGTTTGGGGGACTTCACGCGGCAGCCCCAGCATTTT.

With respect to this clone: The junction differs from germline at one of its ends, possibly a read error. This sequence joins TRBV2 and TRBJ2-7; 10 bases match TRBD2. Per the germline V gene, CDR1 is SNHLY and CDR2 is FYNNEI. The CDR3 runs to 15 residues. The CDR3 sequence: CASREAAGGFDEQYF. CDR3 bases: TGTGCCAGCAGAGAAGCAGCGGGGGGGTTCGACGAGCAGTACTTC.

This chain links TRBV6-1 with TRBJ2-7; 7 bases match TRBD1. Germline lookup yields CDR1 MNHNS and CDR2 SASEGT. Trimming cost V 3 bases and J 8 bases; bases outside gene matches: 10. The CDR3 is 14 amino acids. For the CDR3, the DNA is TGTGCCAGCAGTGATCTGACAGGGCGGTCCCAGCAGTACTTC. This codes for CASSDLTGRSQQYF.